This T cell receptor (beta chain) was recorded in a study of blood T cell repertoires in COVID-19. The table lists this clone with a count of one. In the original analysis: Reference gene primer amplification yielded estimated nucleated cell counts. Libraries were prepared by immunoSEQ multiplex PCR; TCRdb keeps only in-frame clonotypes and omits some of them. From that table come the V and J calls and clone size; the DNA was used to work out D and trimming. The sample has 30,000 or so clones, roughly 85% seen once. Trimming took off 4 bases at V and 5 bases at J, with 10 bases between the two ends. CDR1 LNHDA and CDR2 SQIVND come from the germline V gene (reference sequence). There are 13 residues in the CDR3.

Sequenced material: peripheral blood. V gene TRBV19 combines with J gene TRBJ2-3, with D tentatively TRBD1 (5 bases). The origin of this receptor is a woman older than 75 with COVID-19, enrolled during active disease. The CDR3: CASSRLGQDTQYF. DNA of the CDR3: TGTGCCAGTAGTAGGTTGGGGCAAGATACGCAGTATTTT.